The 18 T cell receptor beta chains listed next were all sequenced from one sample in a study of shared clonotypes between healthy human individuals. The table came from immunoSEQ multiplex PCR; TCRdb's copy has only in-frame clones and leaves some out. The repertoire holds 1.6 million or so clones, with just under 99% as singletons. The sample comprised naive CD4+ T cells sorted from blood. Indicated subset: CD45RA+ positively selected. The receptors here all came from a man under 40 in good health.

This clone was seen a single time. The CDR3 here is CASRGRRGGGYTF. Here the CDR3 DNA reads TGTGCCAGCCGAGGGAGGCGGGGAGGTGGCTACACCTTC. This sequence joins TRBV27 and TRBJ1-2; D not certain. Trimming pared 8 bases from V and 7 bases from J, leaving 17 bases between. CDR3 length: 13 residues. Germline CDR1 is MNHEY and CDR2 is SMNVEV (reference sequence).

The rearrangement uses TRBV9 and TRBJ2-1, with 7 bases that match TRBD2. V lost 4 bases to trimming and J lost 0 bases; unmatched junction nucleotides: 13. This CDR3 has 18 amino acids. Germline-derived CDR1 and CDR2 are SGDLS and YYNGEE. The CDR3, as DNA: TGTGCCAGCAGCCAGCGGGGAGCGGGCACCCTCTCCTACAATGAGCAGTTCTTC. As protein: CASSQRGAGTLSYNEQFF.

The chain recombines TRBV11-3 with TRBJ2-3; TRBD2 matches at 7 bases. The length of the CDR3 is 16 residues. Germline CDR1 reads SGHNT; CDR2 reads YENEEA. Unmatched junction bases numbered 9, after V lost 1 base and J lost 5 bases. The CDR3 sequence: CASSLGRAGDLDTQYF. CDR3 bases: TGTGCCAGCAGCTTAGGAAGGGCGGGAGATTTAGATACGCAGTATTTT.

The count of this clone is one. The rearrangement joins TRBV2 to TRBJ2-1; D unresolved. The germline V gene has CDR1 SNHLY and CDR2 FYNNEI. The CDR3 sequence is 11 residues long. V dropped 8 bases and J dropped 9 bases, with 11 bases sitting between them. CDR3 bases: TGTGCCAGCCAGTTAAATGGTGAGCAGTTCTTC. Amino acid sequence: CASQLNGEQFF. Full variable domain (outside the CDR3, taken from reference TRBV2 and TRBJ2-1): EPEVTQTPSHQVTQMGQEVILRCVPISNHLYFYWYRQILGQKVEFLVSFYNNEISEKSEIFDDQFSVERPDGSNFTLKIRSTKLEDSAMYFCASQLNGEQFFGPGTRLTVL.

The J gene is TRBJ1-1, the V gene TRBV7-9; D is unresolved. Trimming removed 6 bases from V and 1 base from J, with 18 bases in between. This CDR3 contains 16 residues. Germline CDR1 and CDR2: SEHNR and FQNEAQ (reference sequence). This CDR3 reads CASSPEGFPGNTEAFF. CDR3 sequence (DNA): TGTGCCAGCAGTCCTGAAGGGTTCCCGGGGAACACTGAAGCTTTCTTT. Based on the CDR3 plus reference TRBV7-9 and TRBJ1-1, the full variable domain is DTGVSQNPRHKITKRGQNVTFRCDPISEHNRLYWYRQTLGQGPEFLTYFQNEAQLEKSRLLSDRFSAERPKGSFSTLEIQRTEQGDSAMYLCASSPEGFPGNTEAFFGQGTRLTVV.

This chain connects TRBV6-5 to TRBJ2-5; D not resolved. The CDR3 is made up of 14 amino acids. Trimming took 0 bases from V and 4 from J, leaving 9 bases between them. Germline V lookup: CDR1 MNHEY, CDR2 SVGAGI. Here the CDR3 reads CASSYSRATETQYF. In DNA form, the CDR3 reads TGTGCCAGCAGTTACTCAAGAGCCACAGAGACCCAGTACTTC.

The CDR3 DNA follows: TGTGCCAGCAGCCCCCGTGGCAGGGATAGGACTGAAGCTTTCTTT. Protein: CASSPRGRDRTEAFF. V gene TRBV5-8 combines with J gene TRBJ1-1; D may be TRBD1 (5 bases). The CDR3 covers 15 residues. Germline V gives CDR1 SGHTS, CDR2 YDEGEE. Trimming left V 4 bases short and J 5 bases short, with 18 bases between.

This sequence joins TRBV7-9 and TRBJ2-5, with a tentative D call TRBD1 (5 bases). The germline gives CDR1 SEHNR, CDR2 FQNEAQ (reference sequence). V was pared by 3 bases and J by 1 base, with 12 bases between. The CDR3 has 15 amino acids. The CDR3 nucleotides are TGTGCCAGCAGCTTCCCTGGGGCAGCCCAAGAGACCCAGTACTTC. Protein sequence: CASSFPGAAQETQYF.

This chain links TRBV9 with TRBJ2-3; TRBD2 matches at 8 bases. CDR3 length: 14 amino acids. The germline V gene has CDR1 SGDLS and CDR2 YYNGEE. Unmatched junction bases numbered 9, after V lost 6 bases and J lost 6 bases. The CDR3 DNA reads as TGTGCCAGCAACGGTCGGGAGGGCCGGGATACGCAGTATTTT. This encodes CASNGREGRDTQYF.

The chain recombines TRBV7-9 with TRBJ2-1; D not certain. Trimming removed 8 bases from V and 9 bases from J, with 17 bases in between. Germline CDR1 and CDR2: SEHNR and FQNEAQ (reference sequence). The CDR3 is made up of 13 amino acids. As DNA, the CDR3 is TGTGCCAGCGCCGGGTTTTCGATGGGTGAGCAGTTCTTC. It yields the protein CASAGFSMGEQFF.

The V gene is TRBV18, the J gene TRBJ2-1; 9 bases are a match to TRBD1. The CDR3 sequence is 15 residues long. Losses at the gene ends were 6 bases for V and 3 bases for J; bases not matched to a gene: 6. Germline lookup yields CDR1 KGHSH and CDR2 LQKENI. CDR3 region: CASSPDRGDYNEQFF. CDR3 nucleotide sequence: TGTGCCAGCTCCCCCGACAGGGGGGACTACAATGAGCAGTTCTTC.

The J gene is TRBJ1-1, the V gene TRBV18; D perhaps matches TRBD1 (5 bases). Trimming shortened V by 6 bases and J by 4 bases, and 12 bases separated the two germline ends. Per germline, CDR1 KGHSH and CDR2 LQKENI. The CDR3 consists of 13 residues. DNA of the CDR3: TGTGCCAGCTCTTATTCGACAGCCACTGAAGCTTTCTTT. Protein sequence: CASSYSTATEAFF.

The J gene is TRBJ2-5, the V gene TRBV5-1; D is undetermined. CDR3 length: 13 amino acids. The ends were cut back, 1 base at V and 5 bases at J, with 9 bases in the middle. Per germline, CDR1 SGHRS and CDR2 YFSETQ. In nucleotides, the CDR3 is TGCGCCAGCAGCTTGTCGGTGGACGAGACCCAGTACTTC. This codes for CASSLSVDETQYF. The entire variable domain, with the rest obtained from reference TRBV5-1 and TRBJ2-5, is as follows: KAGVTQTPRYLIKTRGQQVTLSCSPISGHRSVSWYQQTPGQGLQFLFEYFSETQRNKGNFPGRFSGRQFSNSRSEMNVSTLELGDSALYLCASSLSVDETQYFGPGTRLLVL.

For this clone: Different DNA sequences within this sample yield the same CDR3. This rearrangement joins TRBV9 to TRBJ2-1; no clear D. The CDR3 runs 12 residues. In germline, CDR1 is SGDLS, CDR2 YYNGEE. V was pared by 1 base and J by 4 bases, with 3 bases between. CDR3 in DNA: TGTGCCAGCAGCGTAAGTTACAATGAGCAGTTCTTC. It specifies CASSVSYNEQFF.

Of note for this clone: The sample holds other DNA sequences that translate to the same CDR3. Here the CDR3 reads CSVGRGPYEQYF. The CDR3 DNA reads TGCAGCGTTGGAAGAGGGCCCTACGAGCAGTACTTC. V is TRBV29-1 and J is TRBJ2-7; TRBD2 might be the D (5 bases). This CDR3 region has 12 residues. Germline V gives CDR1 SQVTM, CDR2 ANQGSEA. V lost 4 bases, J lost 2 bases, and 9 bases lay in between.

The chain uses TRBV7-6 and TRBJ2-3, with a tentative D call TRBD2 (5 bases). The CDR3 is 14 residues long. Germline loops: CDR1 SGHVS, CDR2 FNYEAQ. V shed 0 bases and J shed 3 bases, with 7 bases lying between them. CDR3: CASSLAGVTDTQYF. The CDR3 nucleotides read TGTGCCAGCAGCTTAGCGGGAGTAACAGATACGCAGTATTTT.

The V and J genes are TRBV4-1 and TRBJ2-3; D gene ambiguous. Germline CDR1 and CDR2: MGHRA and YSYEKL. CDR3 length equals 14 residues. V was cut by 3 bases and J by 2 bases, with 9 bases left in between. CDR3 sequence (DNA): TGCGCCAGCAGCCACTATACCCCCACAGATACGCAGTATTTT. As protein: CASSHYTPTDTQYF.

This chain joins TRBV2 and TRBJ2-3; D is uncertain. Germline assignment: CDR1 SNHLY and CDR2 FYNNEI. The CDR3 totals 10 residues. Written as DNA, the CDR3 is TGTGGGATTCGCACAGATACGCAGTATTTT. This sequence encodes CGIRTDTQYF. The full variable domain, rest sourced from reference TRBV2 and TRBJ2-3, is EPEVTQTPSHQVTQMGQEVILRCVPISNHLYFYWYRQILGQKVEFLVSFYNNEISEKSEIFDDQFSVERPDGSNFTLKIRSTKLEDSAMYFCGIRTDTQYFGPGTRLTVL.